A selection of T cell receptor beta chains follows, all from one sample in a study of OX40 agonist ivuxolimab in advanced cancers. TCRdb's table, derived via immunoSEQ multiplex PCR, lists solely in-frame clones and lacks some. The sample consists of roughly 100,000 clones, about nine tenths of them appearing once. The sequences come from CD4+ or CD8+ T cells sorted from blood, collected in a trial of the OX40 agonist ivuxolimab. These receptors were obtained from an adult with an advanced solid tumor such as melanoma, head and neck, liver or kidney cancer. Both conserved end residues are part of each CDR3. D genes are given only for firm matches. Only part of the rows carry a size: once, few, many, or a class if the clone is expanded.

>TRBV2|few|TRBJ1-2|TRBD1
TGTGCCAGCAGGGAGACAGGGGGGAATGGCTACACCTTC
CASRETGGNGYTF
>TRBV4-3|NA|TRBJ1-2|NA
TGCGCCAGCAGCCGATCACCACCCCGAGATGGCTACACCTTC
CASSRSPPRDGYTF
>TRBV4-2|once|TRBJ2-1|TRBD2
TGTGCCAGCAGCCAGGCCCTTAGCGGGGGGCTATACAATGAGCAGTTCTTC
CASSQALSGGLYNEQFF
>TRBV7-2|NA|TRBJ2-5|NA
TGTGCCAGCAGCTTAACCGCGGGGGAGACCCAGTACTTC
CASSLTAGETQYF
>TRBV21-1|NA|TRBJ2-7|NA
TGTGCCAGCAGCAGAAACCTTCACCACGAGCAGTACTTC
CASSRNLHHEQYF
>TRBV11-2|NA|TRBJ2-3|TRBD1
TGTGCCAGCAGCCGACAGGGTGGTTACTCAGATACGCAGTATTTT
CASSRQGGYSDTQYF
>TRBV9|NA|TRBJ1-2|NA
TGTGCCAGCAGCTCCGGCACTAACTATGGCTACACCTTC
CASSSGTNYGYTF
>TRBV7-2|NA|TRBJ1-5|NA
TGTGCCAGCAGCCGGGATTCCAATCAGCCCCAGCATTTT
CASSRDSNQPQHF
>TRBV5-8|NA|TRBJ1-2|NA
TGTGCCAGCAGCTTGTCAGGGTTTTCTAACTATGGCTACACCTTC
CASSLSGFSNYGYTF
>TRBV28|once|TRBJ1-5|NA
TGTGCCAGCACATGGGGCGCTCAGCCCCAGCATTTT
CASTWGAQPQHF
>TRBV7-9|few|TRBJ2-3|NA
TGTGCCAGCAGCCAAAGCACCTCGAGTCGAACAGATACGCAGTATTTT
CASSQSTSSRTDTQYF
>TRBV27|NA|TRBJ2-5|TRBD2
TGTGCCAGCAGCGTAGCGGGGGGGTACCAAGAGACCCAGTACTTC
CASSVAGGYQETQYF
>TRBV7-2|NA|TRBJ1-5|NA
TGTGCCAGCAGCTTAGGAGTTATTTATAGCAATCAGCCCCAGCATTTT
CASSLGVIYSNQPQHF
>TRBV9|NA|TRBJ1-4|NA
TGTGCCAGCAGCCCCCTTCGGGGGACTGGTGAAAAACTGTTTTTT
CASSPLRGTGEKLFF
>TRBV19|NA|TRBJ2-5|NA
TGTGCCAGTAGTATGCAACGAGAGACCCAGTACTTC
CASSMQRETQYF
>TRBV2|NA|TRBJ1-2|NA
TGTGCCAGCGGGGGTCAGGCTTACGGCTACACCTTC
CASGGQAYGYTF
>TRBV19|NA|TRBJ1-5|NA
TGTGCCAGTAGTAGTGTCAGGGCGGGCAATCAGCCCCAGCATTTT
CASSSVRAGNQPQHF
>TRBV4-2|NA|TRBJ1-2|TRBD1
TGTGCCAGCAGCCAGCGTCCGGGACAGGACTATGGCTACACCTTC
CASSQRPGQDYGYTF
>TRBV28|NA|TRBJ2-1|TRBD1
TGTGCCATCCGGGACAGGGTGCATGAGCAGTTCTTC
CAIRDRVHEQFF
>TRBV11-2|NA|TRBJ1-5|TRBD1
TGTGCCAGCAGCCCAGGGACAGGGGCCGTTAGCAATCAGCCCCAGCATTTT
CASSPGTGAVSNQPQHF
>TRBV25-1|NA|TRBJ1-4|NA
TGTGCCAGCAGTGAAGCACAACGTAATGAAAAACTGTTTTTT
CASSEAQRNEKLFF
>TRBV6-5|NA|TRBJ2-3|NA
TGTGCCAGCAGTTACGAGTCTACGGGCACAGATACGCAGTATTTT
CASSYESTGTDTQYF
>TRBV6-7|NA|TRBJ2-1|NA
TGTGCCAGCAGTTACGGACCGGGGAATGAGCAGTTCTTC
CASSYGPGNEQFF
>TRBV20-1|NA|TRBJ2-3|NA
TGCAGTGCTAGAGTTATAGATACGCAGTATTTT
CSARVIDTQYF
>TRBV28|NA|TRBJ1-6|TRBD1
TGTGCCAGCAGAGAACAGGGGCGAACTTCACCCCTCCACTTT
CASREQGRTSPLHF
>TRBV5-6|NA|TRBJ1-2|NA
TGTGCCAGCAGCCTTGCCGTAACTGCGAACTATGGCTACACCTTC
CASSLAVTANYGYTF
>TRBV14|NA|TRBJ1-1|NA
TGTGCCAGCAGCGGGGATGTTTGGACCGACGGGATGAACACTGAAGCTTTCTTT
CASSGDVWTDGMNTEAFF
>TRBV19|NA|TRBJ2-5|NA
TGTGCCAGTAGTATAGGGAGAAGACAAGAGACCCAGTACTTC
CASSIGRRQETQYF
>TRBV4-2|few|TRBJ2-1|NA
TGTGCCAGCAGCCAAGGCCCTAGCTCCTACAATGAGCAGTTCTTC
CASSQGPSSYNEQFF
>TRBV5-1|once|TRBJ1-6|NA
TGCGCCAGCAGCTTGGGGGGACGTAATTCACCCCTCCACTTT
CASSLGGRNSPLHF
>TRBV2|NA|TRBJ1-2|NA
TGTGCCAGCAGTGAAGGGTACTCAGGAAGCCAGGGCTACACCTTC
CASSEGYSGSQGYTF
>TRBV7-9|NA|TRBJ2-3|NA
TGTGCCAGCAGCGTAGCGGGCACAGATACGCAGTATTTT
CASSVAGTDTQYF
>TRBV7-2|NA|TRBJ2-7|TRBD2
TGTGCCAGCAGCTTAGCCCCCGGGACTAGCGGGGGGTCCTACGAGCAGTACTTC
CASSLAPGTSGGSYEQYF
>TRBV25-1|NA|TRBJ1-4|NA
TGTGCCAGCAGTGACGACCTTGAAAAACTGTTTTTT
CASSDDLEKLFF
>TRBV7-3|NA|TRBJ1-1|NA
TGTGCCAGCAGGGGGCCCCTGAACACTGAAGCTTTCTTT
CASRGPLNTEAFF
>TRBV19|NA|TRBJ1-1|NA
TGTGCCAGTAGTAGAACAGGGATGGGTACTGAAGCTTTCTTT
CASSRTGMGTEAFF
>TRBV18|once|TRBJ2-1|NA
TGTGCCAGCTCACCACCGACTTCCAATGAGCAGTTCTTC
CASSPPTSNEQFF
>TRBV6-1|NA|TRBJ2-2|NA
TGTGCCAGCAGTGCAAGGGGAGCGGACACCGGGGAGCTGTTTTTT
CASSARGADTGELFF
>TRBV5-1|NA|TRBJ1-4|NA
TGCGCCAGCAGCTTGGAAATGGGACCTAATGAAAAACTGTTTTTT
CASSLEMGPNEKLFF
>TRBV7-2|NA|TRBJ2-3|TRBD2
TGTGCCAGCAGCTCCGGAGGGCGGGGGGCATCAGATACGCAGTATTTT
CASSSGGRGASDTQYF
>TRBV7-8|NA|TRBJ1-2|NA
TGTGCCAGCAGCCTAACCCAGGGCATTGGGAATGGCTACACCTTC
CASSLTQGIGNGYTF
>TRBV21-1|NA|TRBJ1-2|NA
TGTGCCAGCAGCACCCTTTCGGACAGGGGAGATGGCTACACCTTC
CASSTLSDRGDGYTF
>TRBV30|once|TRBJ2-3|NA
TGTGCCTGGAGTAGCGGCGCAGATACGCAGTATTTT
CAWSSGADTQYF
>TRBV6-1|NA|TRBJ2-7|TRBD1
TGTGCCAGCACCCGGACAGGGAGCTCCTACGAGCAGTACTTC
CASTRTGSSYEQYF
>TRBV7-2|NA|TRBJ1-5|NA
TGTGCCAGCAGCTTAGCGTCGGTTAGCAATCAGCCCCAGCATTTT
CASSLASVSNQPQHF
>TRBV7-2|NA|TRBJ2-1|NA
TGTGCCAGCAGCTTAGCGCTTATTTACAATGAGCAGTTCTTC
CASSLALIYNEQFF
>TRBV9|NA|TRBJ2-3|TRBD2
TGTGCCAGCAGCCTTAGCGGGGGGAGGGAAGATACGCAGTATTTT
CASSLSGGREDTQYF
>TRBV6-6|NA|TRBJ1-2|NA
TGTGCCAGCAGTTACTCAAGGGAAGCCAACTATGGCTACACCTTC
CASSYSREANYGYTF
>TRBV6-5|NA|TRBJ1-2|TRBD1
TGTGCCAGCACTAAACAGCAGGGGGCCGACTATGGCTACACCTTC
CASTKQQGADYGYTF
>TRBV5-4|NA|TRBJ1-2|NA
TGTGCCAGCAGCCCGGGATTGGGGGGCAACTATGGCTACACCTTC
CASSPGLGGNYGYTF
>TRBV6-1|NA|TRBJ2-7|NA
TGTGCCAGCAGGAGGTCCCAGGGGATCGACGAGCAGTACTTC
CASRRSQGIDEQYF
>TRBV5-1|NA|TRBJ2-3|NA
TGCGCCAGCAGCTTGGCCCGGAGGGGAACCGCGACAACAGATACGCAGTATTTT
CASSLARRGTATTDTQYF
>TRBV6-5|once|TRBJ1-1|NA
TGTGCCAGCAGAAGCGGGGCTGAAAAAGCTTTCTTT
CASRSGAEKAFF
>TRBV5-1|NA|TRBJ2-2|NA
TGCGCCAGCAGACCCTCCAGGGCGAACACCGGGGAGCTGTTTTTT
CASRPSRANTGELFF
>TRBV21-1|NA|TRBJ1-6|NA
TGTGCCAGCAGCAAAGCGGCGAGGGGCCATAATTCACCCCTCCACTTT
CASSKAARGHNSPLHF
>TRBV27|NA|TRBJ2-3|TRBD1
TGTGCCAGCAGTTTATATCAGGGGGCAGCAGATACGCAGTATTTT
CASSLYQGAADTQYF
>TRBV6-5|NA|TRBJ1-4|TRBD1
TGTGCCAGCAGTGCCAGACAGGGCCAGGGTGAAAAACTGTTTTTT
CASSARQGQGEKLFF
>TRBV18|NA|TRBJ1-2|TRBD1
TGTGCCAGCTCACCAAGAGGGGGCGAGGGCTACACCTTC
CASSPRGGEGYTF
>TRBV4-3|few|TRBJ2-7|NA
TGCGCCAGCAGCCAACTACAGGGAAGCGAGCAGTACTTC
CASSQLQGSEQYF
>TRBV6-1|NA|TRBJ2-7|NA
TGTGCCAGCAGTGAAAGGGCAGGGTATGCCGAGCAGTACTTC
CASSERAGYAEQYF